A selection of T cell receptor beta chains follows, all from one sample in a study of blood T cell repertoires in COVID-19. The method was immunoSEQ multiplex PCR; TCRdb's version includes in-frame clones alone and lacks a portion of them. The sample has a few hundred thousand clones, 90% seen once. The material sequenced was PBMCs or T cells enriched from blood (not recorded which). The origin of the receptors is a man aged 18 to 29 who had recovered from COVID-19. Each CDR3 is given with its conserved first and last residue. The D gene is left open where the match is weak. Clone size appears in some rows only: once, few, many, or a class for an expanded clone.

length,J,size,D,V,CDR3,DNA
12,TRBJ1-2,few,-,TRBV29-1,CSVEDGPYGYTF,TGCAGCGTTGAAGACGGTCCCTATGGCTACACCTTC
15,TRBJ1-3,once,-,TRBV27,CASSSRGAGGNTIYF,TGTGCCAGCAGTTCCCGGGGAGCAGGTGGAAACACCATATATTTT
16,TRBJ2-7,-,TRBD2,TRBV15,CATSRGILADSYEQYF,TGTGCCACCAGCAGAGGGATACTAGCGGATTCCTACGAGCAGTACTTC
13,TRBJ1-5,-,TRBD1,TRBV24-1,CATSDRGGQPQHF,TGTGCCACCTCGGACAGGGGAGGCCAGCCCCAGCATTTT
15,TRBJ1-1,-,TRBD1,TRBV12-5,CASAVGQTMNTEAFF,TGTGCTAGTGCCGTGGGACAGACGATGAACACTGAAGCTTTCTTT
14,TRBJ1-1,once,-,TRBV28,CASSSLTGTAEAFF,TGTGCCAGCAGTTCACTAACAGGGACGGCTGAAGCTTTCTTT
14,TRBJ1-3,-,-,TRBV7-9,CASSLRGSGNTIYF,TGTGCCAGCAGCTTGAGAGGCTCTGGAAACACCATATATTTT
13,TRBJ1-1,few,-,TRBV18,CASSPPGNREAFF,TGTGCCAGCTCACCACCAGGGAACAGGGAGGCTTTCTTT
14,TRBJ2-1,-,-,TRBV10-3,CAISESEATDEQFF,TGTGCCATCAGTGAGTCGGAGGCAACAGATGAGCAGTTCTTC
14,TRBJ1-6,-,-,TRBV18,CASSPDSGNSPLHF,TGTGCCAGCTCACCAGACTCCGGCAATTCACCCCTCCACTTT
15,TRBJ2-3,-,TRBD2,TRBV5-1,CASSWLAGGTDTQYF,TGCGCCAGCAGCTGGCTAGCGGGAGGCACAGATACGCAGTATTTT
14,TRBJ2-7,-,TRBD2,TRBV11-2,CASSRLAGDRQQYF,TGTGCCAGCAGCCGACTAGCGGGAGATAGGCAGCAGTACTTC
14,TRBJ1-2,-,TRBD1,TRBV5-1,CASSAGTGAYGYTF,TGCGCCAGCAGCGCCGGGACAGGGGCATATGGCTACACCTTC
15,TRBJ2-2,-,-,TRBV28,CASTPEPQGTGELFF,TGTGCCAGCACCCCTGAGCCCCAGGGGACCGGGGAGCTGTTTTTT
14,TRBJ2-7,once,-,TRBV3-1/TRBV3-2,CASSQEWQNYEQYF,TGTGCCAGCAGCCAAGAGTGGCAGAACTACGAGCAGTACTTC
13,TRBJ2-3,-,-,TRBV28,CASWDSNTDTQYF,TGTGCCAGTTGGGACTCCAACACAGATACGCAGTATTTT
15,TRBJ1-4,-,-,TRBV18,CASSPGLGENEKLFF,TGTGCCAGCTCACCGGGCTTGGGTGAGAATGAAAAACTGTTTTTT
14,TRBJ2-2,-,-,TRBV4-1,CASSLSQGPGELFF,TGCGCCAGCAGCCTCTCACAGGGCCCCGGGGAGCTGTTTTTT
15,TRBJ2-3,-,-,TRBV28,CASSIQGRGTDTQYF,TGTGCCAGCAGCATACAGGGTAGAGGCACAGATACGCAGTATTTT
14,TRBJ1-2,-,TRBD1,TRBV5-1,CASSTGTASYGYTF,TGCGCCAGCAGCACCGGGACAGCGAGCTATGGCTACACCTTC
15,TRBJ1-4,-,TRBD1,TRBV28,CASSDDSGGNEKLFF,TGTGCCAGCAGTGACGATTCAGGGGGCAATGAAAAACTGTTTTTT
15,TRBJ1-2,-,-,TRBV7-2,CASSLRGGGDYGYTF,TGTGCCAGCAGCTTAAGGGGCGGTGGTGACTATGGCTACACCTTC